What follows are 5 T cell receptor beta chains derived from one specimen sequenced in a study of cytomegalovirus exposure and HLA in healthy donors. 60 Vbeta and 13 Jbeta primers were used in PCR. Some clones are missing from TCRdb's copy, which holds only in-frame ones; the method was immunoSEQ multiplex PCR. This sample has some 190,000 clones, with about 81% found just once. What was sequenced was PBMCs. These receptors all come from a man aged 30 to 45 in good health and CMV-seropositive.

This sequence joins TRBV28 and TRBJ2-7; possibly TRBD2 for D (5 bases). CDR1 is MDHEN, CDR2 SYDVKM, per germline. The CDR3 has 12 residues. V lost 6 bases to trimming and J lost 2 bases, with 8 bases between them. CDR3 nucleotide sequence: TGTGCCAGCAGCCTCGGGACCTACGAGCAGTACTTC. It translates to CASSLGTYEQYF.

This sequence joins TRBV6-4 and TRBJ2-3; the D gene is possibly TRBD1 (6 bases). Trimming removed 3 bases from V and 3 bases from J, with 16 bases in between. This CDR3 region has 16 residues. Germline loops: CDR1 MRHNA, CDR2 SNTAGT. The CDR3 protein is CASSDTGTRWTDTQYF. The CDR3, as DNA: TGTGCCAGCAGTGATACAGGGACGCGTTGGACAGATACGCAGTATTTT.

This clone was counted only a few times. The chain has TRBV4-2 and TRBJ2-6; D is possibly TRBD1 (6 bases). Trimming stripped 4 bases from V and 0 bases from J, with 25 bases between. CDR1 and CDR2 (germline): LGHNA, YNFKEQ. The CDR3 is 21 residues long. The CDR3 coding sequence is TGTGCCAGCAGCCTCTCAAGTTTACAAGGGGGTGGGAGCTCTGGGGCCAACGTCCTGACTTTC. Protein: CASSLSSLQGGGSSGANVLTF.

This sequence joins TRBV5-6 and TRBJ1-2; a weak D match, TRBD1 (5 bases). The CDR3 contains 15 residues. Germline-derived CDR1 and CDR2 are SGHDT and YYEEEE. V lost 3 bases, J lost 9 bases, and 21 bases lay in between. The CDR3 DNA reads as TGTGCCAGCAGCTCCCTGGGGGGACCGACGGAGAGCTACACCTTC. Translating gives CASSSLGGPTESYTF. Using reference TRBV5-6 and TRBJ1-2 for the parts outside the CDR3, the full variable domain is DAGVTQSPTHLIKTRGQQVTLRCSPKSGHDTVSWYQQALGQGPQFIFQYYEEEERQRGNFPDRFSGHQFPNYSSELNVNALLLGDSALYLCASSSLGGPTESYTFGSGTRLTVV.

The chain carries TRBV30 and TRBJ1-1; 8 bases are shared with TRBD1. V was clipped by 4 bases and J by 1 base; unmatched bases: 5. The CDR3 has 14 amino acids. CDR1 is GTSNPN and CDR2 is SVGIG in the germline V gene (reference sequence). CDR3 residues: CAWTKGQGNTEAFF. CDR3 coding DNA: TGTGCCTGGACTAAAGGACAGGGGAACACTGAAGCTTTCTTT.